This T cell receptor beta chain comes out of a study of blood T cell repertoires in COVID-19. Overall study context: Acute-phase and convalescent COVID-19 samples originated in the United States, Italy and Spain. PBMCs, B-cell-depleted T cells, or T cells were the source of the cDNA or gDNA that made up the material.

How the authors handled the data: Researchers report that nucleated cell counts were estimated from reference gene primer amplification. Libraries were prepared by immunoSEQ multiplex PCR; TCRdb keeps only in-frame clonotypes and omits some of them. D and trimming were read from the DNA, whereas the V and J calls and clone size are those reported in that table. The sample contains about 100,000 clones, roughly 87% of which appear only once. There are 15 residues in the CDR3. Germline values: CDR1 SGHRS, CDR2 YFSETQ. The ends lost 5 bases at V and 5 bases at J; junction bases unmatched: 10. The J gene is TRBJ2-1, the V gene TRBV5-1; 7 bases are shared with TRBD2. Sequencing used peripheral blood. The receptor was derived from a man in his thirties or forties in a cohort sampled during active COVID-19. The CDR3 DNA reads as TGCGCCAGCAGTTCAGCGGGATTCCCTAACAATGAGCAGTTCTTC. Translating gives CASSSAGFPNNEQFF. Filled out from reference TRBV5-1 and TRBJ2-1, the complete variable domain reads KAGVTQTPRYLIKTRGQQVTLSCSPISGHRSVSWYQQTPGQGLQFLFEYFSETQRNKGNFPGRFSGRQFSNSRSEMNVSTLELGDSALYLCASSSAGFPNNEQFFGPGTRLTVL.